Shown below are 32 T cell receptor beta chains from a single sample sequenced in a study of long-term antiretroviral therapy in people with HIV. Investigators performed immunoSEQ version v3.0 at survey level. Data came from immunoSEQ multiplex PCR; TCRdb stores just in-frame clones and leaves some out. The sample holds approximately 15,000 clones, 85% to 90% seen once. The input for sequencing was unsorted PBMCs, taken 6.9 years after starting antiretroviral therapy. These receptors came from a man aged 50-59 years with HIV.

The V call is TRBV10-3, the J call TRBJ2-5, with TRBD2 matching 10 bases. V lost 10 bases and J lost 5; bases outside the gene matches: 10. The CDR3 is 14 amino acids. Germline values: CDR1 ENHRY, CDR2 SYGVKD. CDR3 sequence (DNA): TGTGCCACCGCCGGACCGGGACTAGCGGAGACCCAGTACTTC. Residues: CATAGPGLAETQYF.

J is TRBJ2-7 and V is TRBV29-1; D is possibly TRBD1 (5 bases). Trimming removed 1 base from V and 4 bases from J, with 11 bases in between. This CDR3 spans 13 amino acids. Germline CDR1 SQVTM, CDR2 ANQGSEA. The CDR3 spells CSVEVTGRYEQYF. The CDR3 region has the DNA TGCAGCGTTGAAGTAACAGGTCGGTACGAGCAGTACTTC.

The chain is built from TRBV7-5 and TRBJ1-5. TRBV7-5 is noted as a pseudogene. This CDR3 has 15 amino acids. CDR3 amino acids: CARSLPYYSNQPQHF. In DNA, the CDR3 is TGTGCCAGAAGCTTACCTTACTATAGCAATCAGCCCCAGCATTTT.

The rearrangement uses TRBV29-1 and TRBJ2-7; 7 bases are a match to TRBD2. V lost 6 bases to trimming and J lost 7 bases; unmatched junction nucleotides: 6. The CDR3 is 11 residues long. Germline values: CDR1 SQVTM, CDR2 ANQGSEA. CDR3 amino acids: CSVDPGGEQYF. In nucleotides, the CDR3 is TGCAGCGTCGATCCGGGGGGAGAGCAGTACTTC.

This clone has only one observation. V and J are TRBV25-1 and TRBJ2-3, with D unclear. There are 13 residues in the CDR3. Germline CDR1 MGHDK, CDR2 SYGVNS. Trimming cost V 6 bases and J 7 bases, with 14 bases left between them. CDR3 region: CASSALRRYTQYF. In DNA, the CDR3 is TGTGCCAGCAGCGCCCTGAGGAGATATACGCAGTATTTT. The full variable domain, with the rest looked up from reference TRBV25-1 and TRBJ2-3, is EADIYQTPRYLVIGTGKKITLECSQTMGHDKMYWYQQDPGMELHLIHYSYGVNSTEKGDLSSESTVSRIRTEHFPLTLESARPSHTSQYLCASSALRRYTQYFGPGTRLTVL.

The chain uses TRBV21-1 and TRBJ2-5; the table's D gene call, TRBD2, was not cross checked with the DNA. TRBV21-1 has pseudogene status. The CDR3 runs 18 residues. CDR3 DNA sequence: TGTGCCAGCAGCAAAGCGGCCCTAGCGGGTGATTCCCAAGAGACCCAGTACTTC. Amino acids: CASSKAALAGDSQETQYF.

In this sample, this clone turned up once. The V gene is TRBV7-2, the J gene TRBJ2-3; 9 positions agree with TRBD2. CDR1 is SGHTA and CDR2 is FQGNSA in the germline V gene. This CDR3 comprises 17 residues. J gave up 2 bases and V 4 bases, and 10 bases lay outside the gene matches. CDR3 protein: CASSYVRASGDTDTQYF. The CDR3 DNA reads TGTGCCAGCAGCTACGTTCGGGCTAGCGGGGACACAGATACGCAGTATTTT.

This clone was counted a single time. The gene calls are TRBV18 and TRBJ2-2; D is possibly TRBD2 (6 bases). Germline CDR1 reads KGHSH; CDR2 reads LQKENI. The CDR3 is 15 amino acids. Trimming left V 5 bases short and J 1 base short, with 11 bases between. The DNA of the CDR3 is TGTGCCAGCTCAGCGAGTAGCGGGAACACCGGGGAGCTGTTTTTT. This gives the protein CASSASSGNTGELFF.

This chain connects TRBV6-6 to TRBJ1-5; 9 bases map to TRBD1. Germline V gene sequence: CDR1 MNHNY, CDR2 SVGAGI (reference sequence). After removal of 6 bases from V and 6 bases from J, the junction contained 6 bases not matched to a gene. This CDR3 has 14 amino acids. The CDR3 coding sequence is TGTGCCAGCAGCCGGGACAGGGAGATTCAGCCCCAGCATTTT. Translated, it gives CASSRDREIQPQHF.

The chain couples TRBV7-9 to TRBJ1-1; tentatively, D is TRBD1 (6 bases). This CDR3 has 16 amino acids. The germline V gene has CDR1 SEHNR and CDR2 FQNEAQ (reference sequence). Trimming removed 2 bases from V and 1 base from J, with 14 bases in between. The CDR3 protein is CASSLMIGQPNTEAFF. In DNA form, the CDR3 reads TGTGCCAGCAGCTTAATGATCGGACAGCCGAACACTGAAGCTTTCTTT.

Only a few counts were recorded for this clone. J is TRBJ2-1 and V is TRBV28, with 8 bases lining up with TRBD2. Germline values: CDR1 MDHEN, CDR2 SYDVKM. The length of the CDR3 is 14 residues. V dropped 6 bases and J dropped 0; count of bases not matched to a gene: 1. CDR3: CASRSGSSYNEQFF. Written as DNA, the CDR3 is TGTGCCAGCAGGAGCGGGAGCTCCTACAATGAGCAGTTCTTC.

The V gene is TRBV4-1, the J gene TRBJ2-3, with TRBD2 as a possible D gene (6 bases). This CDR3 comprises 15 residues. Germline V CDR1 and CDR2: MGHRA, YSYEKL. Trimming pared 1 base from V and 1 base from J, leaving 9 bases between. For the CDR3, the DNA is TGCGCCAGCAGCCAAGCGGGAGAGGGCACAGATACGCAGTATTTT. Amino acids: CASSQAGEGTDTQYF.

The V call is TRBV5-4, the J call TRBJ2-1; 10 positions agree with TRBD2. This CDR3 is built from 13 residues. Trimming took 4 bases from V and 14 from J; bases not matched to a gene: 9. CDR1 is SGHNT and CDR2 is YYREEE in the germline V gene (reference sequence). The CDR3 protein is CASSLMRGTSEFF. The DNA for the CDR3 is TGTGCCAGCAGCCTCATGAGGGGGACTAGCGAGTTCTTC.

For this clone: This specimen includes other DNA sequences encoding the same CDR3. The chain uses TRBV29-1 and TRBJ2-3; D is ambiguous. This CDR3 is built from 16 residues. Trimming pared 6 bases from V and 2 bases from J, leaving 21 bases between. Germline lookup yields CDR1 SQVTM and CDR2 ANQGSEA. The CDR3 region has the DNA TGCAGCGTGGACCATATTTATAATTCCGACACAGATACGCAGTATTTT. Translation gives CSVDHIYNSDTDTQYF.

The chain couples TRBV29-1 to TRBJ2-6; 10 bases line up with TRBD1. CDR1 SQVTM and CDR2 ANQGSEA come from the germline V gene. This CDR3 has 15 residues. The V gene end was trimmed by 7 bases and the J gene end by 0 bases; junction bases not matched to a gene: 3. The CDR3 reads CSATGGRSGANVLTF. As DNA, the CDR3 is TGCAGCGCGACAGGGGGCCGCTCTGGGGCCAACGTCCTGACTTTC.

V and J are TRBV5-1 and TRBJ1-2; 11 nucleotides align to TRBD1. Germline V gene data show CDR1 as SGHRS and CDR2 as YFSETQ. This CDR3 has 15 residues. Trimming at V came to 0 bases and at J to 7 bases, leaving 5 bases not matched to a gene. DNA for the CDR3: TGCGCCAGCAGCTTGGTTGTGGGGACAGGGGGTGGCTACACCTTC. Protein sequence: CASSLVVGTGGGYTF.

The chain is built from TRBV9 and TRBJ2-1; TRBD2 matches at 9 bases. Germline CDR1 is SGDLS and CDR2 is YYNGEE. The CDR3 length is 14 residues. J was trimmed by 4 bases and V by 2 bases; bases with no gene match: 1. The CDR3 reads CASSVSGSYNEQFF. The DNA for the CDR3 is TGTGCCAGCAGCGTTAGCGGGAGTTACAATGAGCAGTTCTTC.

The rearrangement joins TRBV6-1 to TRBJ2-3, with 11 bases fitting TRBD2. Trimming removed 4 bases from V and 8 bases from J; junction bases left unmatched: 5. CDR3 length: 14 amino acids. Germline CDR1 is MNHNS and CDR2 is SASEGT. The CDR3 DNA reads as TGTGCCAGCAGTGGGCTAGCGGGAGGCGGTACGCAGTATTTT. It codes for CASSGLAGGGTQYF.

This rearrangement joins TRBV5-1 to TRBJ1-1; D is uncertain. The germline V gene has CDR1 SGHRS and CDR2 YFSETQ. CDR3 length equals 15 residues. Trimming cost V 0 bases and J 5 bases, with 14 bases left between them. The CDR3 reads CASSLGLTRRTEAFF. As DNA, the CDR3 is TGCGCCAGCAGCTTGGGACTGACCCGGAGGACTGAAGCTTTCTTT. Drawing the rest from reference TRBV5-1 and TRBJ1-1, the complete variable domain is KAGVTQTPRYLIKTRGQQVTLSCSPISGHRSVSWYQQTPGQGLQFLFEYFSETQRNKGNFPGRFSGRQFSNSRSEMNVSTLELGDSALYLCASSLGLTRRTEAFFGQGTRLTVV.

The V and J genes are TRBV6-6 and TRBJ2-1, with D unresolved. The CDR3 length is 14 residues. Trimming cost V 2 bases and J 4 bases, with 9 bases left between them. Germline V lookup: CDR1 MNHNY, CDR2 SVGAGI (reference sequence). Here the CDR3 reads CASSYLEVYNEQFF. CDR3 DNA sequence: TGTGCCAGCAGTTACCTCGAAGTATACAATGAGCAGTTCTTC.

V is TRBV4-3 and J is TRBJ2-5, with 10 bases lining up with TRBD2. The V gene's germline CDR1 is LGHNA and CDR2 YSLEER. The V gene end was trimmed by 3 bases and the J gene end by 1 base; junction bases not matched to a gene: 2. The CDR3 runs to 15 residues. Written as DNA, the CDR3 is TGCGCCAGCAGCCACCGGACTAGCGGCCAAGAGACCCAGTACTTC. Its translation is CASSHRTSGQETQYF.

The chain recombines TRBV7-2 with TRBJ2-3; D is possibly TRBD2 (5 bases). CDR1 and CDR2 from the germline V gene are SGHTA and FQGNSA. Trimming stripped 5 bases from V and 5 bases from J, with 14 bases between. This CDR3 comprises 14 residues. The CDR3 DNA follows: TGTGCCAGCAGCCGCTTATATGCGGGAGATACGCAGTATTTT. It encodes CASSRLYAGDTQYF.

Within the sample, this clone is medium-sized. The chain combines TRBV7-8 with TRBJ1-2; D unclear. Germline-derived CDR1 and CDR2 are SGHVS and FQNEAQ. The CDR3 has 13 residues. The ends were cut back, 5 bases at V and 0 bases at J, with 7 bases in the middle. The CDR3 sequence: CASSPGTNYGYTF. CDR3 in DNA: TGTGCCAGCAGCCCGGGGACTAACTATGGCTACACCTTC.

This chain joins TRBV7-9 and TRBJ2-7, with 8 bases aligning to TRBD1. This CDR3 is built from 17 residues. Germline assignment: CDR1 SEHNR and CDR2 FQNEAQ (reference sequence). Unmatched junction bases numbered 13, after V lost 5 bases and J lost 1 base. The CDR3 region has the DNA TGTGCCAGCAGCGCAGAGGGTCCGGGACAGGAGTCCTACGAGCAGTACTTC. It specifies CASSAEGPGQESYEQYF.

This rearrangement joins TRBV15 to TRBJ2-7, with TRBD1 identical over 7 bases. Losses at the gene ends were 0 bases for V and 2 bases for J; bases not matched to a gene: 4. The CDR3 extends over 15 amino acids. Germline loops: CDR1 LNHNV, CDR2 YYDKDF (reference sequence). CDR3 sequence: CATSRDGTAAYEQYF. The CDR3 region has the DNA TGTGCCACCAGCAGAGATGGGACAGCGGCCTACGAGCAGTACTTC. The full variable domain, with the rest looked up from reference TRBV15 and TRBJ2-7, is DAMVIQNPRYQVTQFGKPVTLSCSQTLNHNVMYWYQQKSSQAPKLLFHYYDKDFNNEADTPDNFQSRRPNTSFCFLDIRSPGLGDTAMYLCATSRDGTAAYEQYFGPGTRLTVT.

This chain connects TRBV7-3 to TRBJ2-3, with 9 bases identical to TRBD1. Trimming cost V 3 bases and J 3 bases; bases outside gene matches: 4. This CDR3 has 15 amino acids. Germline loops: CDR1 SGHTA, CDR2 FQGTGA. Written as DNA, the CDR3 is TGTGCCAGCAGCTTCGCGGGACAGGGAACAGATACGCAGTATTTT. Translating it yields CASSFAGQGTDTQYF.

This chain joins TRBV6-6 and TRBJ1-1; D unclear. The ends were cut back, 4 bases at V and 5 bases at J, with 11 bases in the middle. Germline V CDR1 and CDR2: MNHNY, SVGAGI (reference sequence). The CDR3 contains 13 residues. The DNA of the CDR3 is TGTGCCAGCAGTTCGAAGGCGAGGACTGAAGCTTTCTTT. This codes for CASSSKARTEAFF.

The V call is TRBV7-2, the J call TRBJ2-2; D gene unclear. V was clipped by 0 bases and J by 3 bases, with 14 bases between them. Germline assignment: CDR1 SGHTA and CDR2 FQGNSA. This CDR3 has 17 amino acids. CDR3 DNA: TGTGCCAGCAGCTTAGCTATTGAAGTCGATTACACCGGGGAGCTGTTTTTT. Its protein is CASSLAIEVDYTGELFF.

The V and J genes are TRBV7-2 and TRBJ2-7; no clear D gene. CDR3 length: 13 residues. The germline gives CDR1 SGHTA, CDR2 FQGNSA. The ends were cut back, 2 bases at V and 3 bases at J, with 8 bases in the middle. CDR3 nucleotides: TGTGCCAGCAGCTTAATAGATAACTACGAGCAGTACTTC. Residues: CASSLIDNYEQYF.

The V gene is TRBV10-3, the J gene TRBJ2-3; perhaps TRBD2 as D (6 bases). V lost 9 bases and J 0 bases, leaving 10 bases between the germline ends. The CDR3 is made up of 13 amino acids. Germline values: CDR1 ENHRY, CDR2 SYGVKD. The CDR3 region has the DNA TGTGCCATACGGACTACTAGCACAGATACGCAGTATTTT. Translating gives CAIRTTSTDTQYF.

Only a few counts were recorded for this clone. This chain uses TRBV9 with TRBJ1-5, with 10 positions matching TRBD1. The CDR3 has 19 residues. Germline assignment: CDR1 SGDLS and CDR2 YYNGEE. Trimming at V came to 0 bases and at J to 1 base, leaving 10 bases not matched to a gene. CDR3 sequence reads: CASSVGAGTGDPSNQPQHF. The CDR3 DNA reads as TGTGCCAGCAGCGTAGGCGCGGGGACAGGGGATCCCAGCAATCAGCCCCAGCATTTT.

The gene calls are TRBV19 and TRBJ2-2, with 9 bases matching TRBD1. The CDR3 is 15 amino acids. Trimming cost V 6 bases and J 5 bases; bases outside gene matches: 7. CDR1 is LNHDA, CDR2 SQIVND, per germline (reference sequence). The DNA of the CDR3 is TGTGCCAGTAGCCCCCGGGACAGGGTAACCGGGGAGCTGTTTTTT. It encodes CASSPRDRVTGELFF.